This section outlines one T cell receptor (beta chain) sequence together with its context. The antigen is not known. The data were taken from a study of shared clonotypes between healthy human individuals. Study information: There were three CD4 naive, three CD4 memory, two CD8 naive and one CD8 memory plates per donor.

Participating donors were healthy, HIV-negative adults free of recent acute infections or vaccinations. CDR3 length equals 14 residues. Per germline, CDR1 SGHTA and CDR2 FQGNSA. The V segment lost 4 bases and the J segment 2 bases; nucleotides outside the gene matches: 1. Whole-study findings and limits: Incompleteness in sorted-subset sequencing, despite large depth, was shown by rarefaction. Generation probability values for non-shared clonotypes were lower than those for clonotypes shared by all four donors.

TCRdb's table, derived via immunoSEQ multiplex PCR, lists solely in-frame clones and lacks some. The repertoire holds roughly 220,000 clones, with 50% to 80% as singletons. V usage is TRBV7-2 and J usage is TRBJ1-5; 8 bases fit TRBD1. The source is a man aged 25-45 years in good health. Sequencing was done on a sample of memory CD4+ T cells sorted from blood. As for subset: CD45RA-negative fraction. CDR3 DNA sequence: TGTGCCAGCAGCTCGACAGGGGGCAATCAGCCCCAGCATTTT. This codes for CASSSTGGNQPQHF.